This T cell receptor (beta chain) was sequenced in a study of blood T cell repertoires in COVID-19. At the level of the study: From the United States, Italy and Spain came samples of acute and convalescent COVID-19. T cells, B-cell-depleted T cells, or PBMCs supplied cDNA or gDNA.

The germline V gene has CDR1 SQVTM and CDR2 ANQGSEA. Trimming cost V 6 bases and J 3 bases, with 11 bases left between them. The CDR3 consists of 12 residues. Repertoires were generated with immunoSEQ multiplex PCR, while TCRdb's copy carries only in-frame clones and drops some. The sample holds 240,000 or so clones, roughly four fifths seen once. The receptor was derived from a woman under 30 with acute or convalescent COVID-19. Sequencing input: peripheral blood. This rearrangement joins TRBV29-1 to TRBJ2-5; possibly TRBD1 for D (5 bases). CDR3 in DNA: TGCAGCGTGGAACAGGTTGAAGAGACCCAGTACTTC. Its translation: CSVEQVEETQYF. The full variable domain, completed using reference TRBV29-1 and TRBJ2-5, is SAVISQKPSRDICQRGTSLTIQCQVDSQVTMMFWYRQQPGQSLTLIATANQGSEATYESGFVIDKFPISRPNLTFSTLTVSNMSPEDSSIYLCSVEQVEETQYFGPGTRLLVL.